This record covers a single T cell receptor beta chain. Per germline, CDR1 LNHDA and CDR2 SQIVND (reference sequence). The trim removed 4 bases at V and 5 bases at J, leaving 10 bases unmatched. The CDR3 length is 16 residues. The data were taken from a study of blood T cell repertoires in COVID-19. TCRdb keeps only in-frame clones here, not all; method: immunoSEQ multiplex PCR. The data show some 90,000 clones, roughly 89% seen once. The chain has TRBV19 and TRBJ1-5; 8 bases are a match to TRBD1. The sequenced sample was peripheral blood. The receptor comes from a woman aged 55-70 years with COVID-19, enrolled during active disease. The CDR3: CASSTILDRDDQPQHF. CDR3 bases: TGTGCCAGTAGTACAATCCTGGACAGGGACGATCAGCCCCAGCATTTT. Filled out from reference TRBV19 and TRBJ1-5, the complete variable domain reads DGGITQSPKYLFRKEGQNVTLSCEQNLNHDAMYWYRQDPGQGLRLIYYSQIVNDFQKGDIAEGYSVSREKKESFPLTVTSAQKNPTAFYLCASSTILDRDDQPQHFGDGTRLSIL.